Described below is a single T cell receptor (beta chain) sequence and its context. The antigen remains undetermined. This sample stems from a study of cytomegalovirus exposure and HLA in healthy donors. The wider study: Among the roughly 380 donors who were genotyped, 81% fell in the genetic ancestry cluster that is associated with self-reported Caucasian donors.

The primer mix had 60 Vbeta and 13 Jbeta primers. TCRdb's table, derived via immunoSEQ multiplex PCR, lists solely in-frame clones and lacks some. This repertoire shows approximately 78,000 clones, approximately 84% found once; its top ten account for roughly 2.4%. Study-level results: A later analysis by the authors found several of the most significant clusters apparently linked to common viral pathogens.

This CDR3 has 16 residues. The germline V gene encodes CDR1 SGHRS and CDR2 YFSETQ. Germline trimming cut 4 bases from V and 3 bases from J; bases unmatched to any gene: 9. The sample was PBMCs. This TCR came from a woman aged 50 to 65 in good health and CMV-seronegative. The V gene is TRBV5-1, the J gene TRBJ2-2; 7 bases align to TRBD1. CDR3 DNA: TGCGCCAGCAGCGACACCGGGACAGTAGACACCGGGGAGCTGTTTTTT. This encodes CASSDTGTVDTGELFF.